Each of the 18 T cell receptor beta chains below was sequenced from the same sample in a study of shared clonotypes between healthy human individuals. TCRdb keeps only in-frame clones here, not all; method: immunoSEQ multiplex PCR. The table shows around 2.1 million clones, with approximately 94% occurring only once. Naive CD8 cells lacked CD45RO, underwent positive selection for CCR7 and left out terminally differentiated effector memory CD45RA+ cells. Sample: naive CD8+ T cells from PBMCs. These receptors came from a man in his late teens or twenties in good health. Some clones in this sample may be carry-over from other donors' samples.

The chain couples TRBV19 to TRBJ1-1; D unresolved. Germline CDR1 LNHDA, CDR2 SQIVND (reference sequence). There are 16 residues in the CDR3. V lost 3 bases, J lost 5 bases, and 19 bases lay in between. CDR3 sequence reads: CASSIGMGLSVTEAFF. CDR3 nucleotides: TGTGCCAGTAGTATTGGGATGGGTCTCTCGGTGACTGAAGCTTTCTTT. The entire variable domain, with the rest obtained from reference TRBV19 and TRBJ1-1, is as follows: DGGITQSPKYLFRKEGQNVTLSCEQNLNHDAMYWYRQDPGQGLRLIYYSQIVNDFQKGDIAEGYSVSREKKESFPLTVTSAQKNPTAFYLCASSIGMGLSVTEAFFGQGTRLTVV.

CDR3: CASSNRDSPTGELFF. The CDR3, as DNA: TGTGCCAGCAGTAACCGGGACTCCCCTACCGGGGAGCTGTTTTTT. The rearrangement uses TRBV2 and TRBJ2-2; D perhaps matches TRBD2 (6 bases). Germline loops: CDR1 SNHLY, CDR2 FYNNEI. The ends were cut back, 5 bases at V and 5 bases at J, with 15 bases in the middle. This CDR3 region has 15 residues. The variable domain in full, completed from reference TRBV2 and TRBJ2-2, reads EPEVTQTPSHQVTQMGQEVILRCVPISNHLYFYWYRQILGQKVEFLVSFYNNEISEKSEIFDDQFSVERPDGSNFTLKIRSTKLEDSAMYFCASSNRDSPTGELFFGEGSRLTVL.

This chain joins TRBV13 and TRBJ2-2; D is tentatively TRBD1 or TRBD2 (5 bases each). This CDR3 has 13 amino acids. Trimming shortened V by 5 bases and J by 6 bases, and 10 bases separated the two germline ends. The germline CDR1 and CDR2 sequences are PRHDT and FYEKMQ (reference sequence). The CDR3: CASSLRGAGELFF. In DNA, the CDR3 is TGTGCCAGCAGCCTACGAGGGGCCGGGGAGCTGTTTTTT.

The chain joins TRBV21-1 to TRBJ2-5; the table assigns TRBD1, which was not confirmed against the DNA. TRBV21-1 is listed as a pseudogene. This CDR3 has 16 residues. For the CDR3, the DNA is TGTGCCAGCAGCAAAGCGCTTAAACAGACCCAAGAGACCCAGTACTTC. Encoded protein: CASSKALKQTQETQYF.

The chain is built from TRBV28 and TRBJ2-5; TRBD2 might be the D (10 bases). TRBJ2-7 explains the end of the DNA better; the J call may be wrong. Germline V gene sequence: CDR1 MDHEN, CDR2 SYDVKM. The CDR3 consists of 12 residues. CDR3 nucleotides: TGTGCCGGACAGGGGACTAGCGACGAGCAGTACTTC. Amino acids: CAGQGTSDEQYF.

Of note for this clone: The sample has other DNA sequences that encode this CDR3 too. The chain has TRBV27 and TRBJ2-3; a possible D gene is TRBD2 (5 bases). Per germline, CDR1 MNHEY and CDR2 SMNVEV (reference sequence). V was cut by 3 bases and J by 0 bases, with 7 bases left in between. CDR3 size: 14 residues. This chain's CDR3 is CASSLRASTDTQYF. CDR3 sequence (DNA): TGTGCCAGCAGTTTGCGGGCTAGCACAGATACGCAGTATTTT.

This chain uses TRBV9 with TRBJ2-7; D assignment may be TRBD1 or TRBD2 (6 bases each). Trimming shortened V by 0 bases and J by 5 bases, and 12 bases separated the two germline ends. In germline, CDR1 is SGDLS, CDR2 YYNGEE. The CDR3 consists of 14 residues. DNA of the CDR3: TGTGCCAGCAGCGTAGGGGGGGCTGAAGACGAGCAGTACTTC. Translation: CASSVGGAEDEQYF.

Note on this clone: This specimen includes other DNA sequences encoding the same CDR3. This chain links TRBV28 with TRBJ1-5; D is uncertain. The germline gives CDR1 MDHEN, CDR2 SYDVKM. CDR3 length: 14 amino acids. Trimming cost V 1 base and J 0 bases, with 4 bases left between them. DNA of the CDR3: TGTGCCAGCAGTTTATCGGTTAGCAATCAGCCCCAGCATTTT. Protein sequence: CASSLSVSNQPQHF.

The chain uses TRBV7-9 and TRBJ2-1; 11 bases map to TRBD1. The CDR3 contains 15 residues. Germline V CDR1 and CDR2: SEHNR, FQNEAQ (reference sequence). The J segment lost 8 bases and the V segment lost 5 bases, leaving 8 bases of the junction unmatched. The CDR3 nucleotides are TGTGCCAGCAGCGCCCGGGACAGGGGGAAGGATGAGCAGTTCTTC. Its translation is CASSARDRGKDEQFF.

The chain combines TRBV2 with TRBJ2-3, with 14 bases aligning to TRBD2. CDR3 length equals 17 residues. V was clipped by 6 bases and J by 4 bases; unmatched bases: 9. Germline loops: CDR1 SNHLY, CDR2 FYNNEI. The CDR3 loop is CASSLKPTSGRADTQYF. CDR3 DNA sequence: TGTGCCAGCAGCCTCAAACCGACTAGCGGGAGGGCAGATACGCAGTATTTT. Together with reference TRBV2 and TRBJ2-3, the CDR3 gives the full variable domain: EPEVTQTPSHQVTQMGQEVILRCVPISNHLYFYWYRQILGQKVEFLVSFYNNEISEKSEIFDDQFSVERPDGSNFTLKIRSTKLEDSAMYFCASSLKPTSGRADTQYFGPGTRLTVL.

V gene TRBV6-5 combines with J gene TRBJ1-5; a weak D match, TRBD1 (5 bases). There are 15 residues in the CDR3. CDR1 and CDR2 (germline): MNHEY, SVGAGI. The V end lost 4 bases, the J end lost 6 bases, and 16 bases lay between the germline ends. CDR3 residues: CASSSLPRGGQPQHF. The CDR3 DNA reads TGTGCCAGCAGTTCCCTCCCGAGGGGAGGTCAGCCCCAGCATTTT.

The chain couples TRBV14 to TRBJ2-7, with TRBD2 matching over 9 bases. The CDR3 is 17 residues long. CDR1 and CDR2 (germline): SGHDN, FVKESK. Trimming at V came to 0 bases and at J to 1 base, leaving 7 bases not matched to a gene. CDR3 bases: TGTGCCAGCAGCCAAGATAGTTGGCGGGAGGGATCCTACGAGCAGTACTTC. It yields the protein CASSQDSWREGSYEQYF. The full variable domain, with the rest looked up from reference TRBV14 and TRBJ2-7, is EAGVTQFPSHSVIEKGQTVTLRCDPISGHDNLYWYRRVMGKEIKFLLHFVKESKQDESGMPNNRFLAERTGGTYSTLKVQPAELEDSGVYFCASSQDSWREGSYEQYFGPGTRLTVT.

This clone occurred once. This chain uses TRBV28 with TRBJ2-5; D call uncertain. The CDR3 contains 13 residues. Germline lookup yields CDR1 MDHEN and CDR2 SYDVKM. Trimming took 1 base from V and 5 from J, leaving 8 bases between them. CDR3 DNA: TGTGCCAGCAGTTTATTTGGGCGCGAGACCCAGTACTTC. Translation: CASSLFGRETQYF.

About this clone: This sample includes further DNA sequences coding for the same CDR3. V gene TRBV13 combines with J gene TRBJ2-7; 14 nucleotides agree with TRBD2. The CDR3 consists of 15 residues. With 4 bases clipped from V and 4 bases from J, the junction kept 3 bases outside the gene matches. Germline loops: CDR1 PRHDT, CDR2 FYEKMQ (reference sequence). CDR3 DNA sequence: TGTGCCAGCAGCTCCGGGACTAGCGGGAGTTACGAGCAGTACTTC. Residues: CASSSGTSGSYEQYF.

This chain connects TRBV27 to TRBJ2-1; tentative D call: TRBD1 (6 bases). V lost 10 bases and J lost 7, with 23 bases in between. This CDR3 region has 15 residues. Per germline, CDR1 MNHEY and CDR2 SMNVEV (reference sequence). In nucleotides, the CDR3 is TGTGCCACCAAAGGGGCAGGGGAAGTTTGGAATGAGCAGTTCTTC. It specifies CATKGAGEVWNEQFF.

The rearrangement joins TRBV7-7 to TRBJ2-3, with unresolved D. Trimming took off 0 bases at V and 4 bases at J, with 5 bases between the two ends. The CDR3 loop spans 13 amino acids. Germline V CDR1 and CDR2: SSHAT, FNYEAQ (reference sequence). The CDR3 nucleotides read TGTGCCAGCAGCTTAGCCATGGCAGATACGCAGTATTTT. As protein: CASSLAMADTQYF.

J is TRBJ1-2 and V is TRBV7-9; tentatively, D is TRBD1 (5 bases). The CDR3 sequence is 15 residues long. CDR1 SEHNR and CDR2 FQNEAQ come from the germline V gene (reference sequence). V lost 5 bases, J lost 3 bases, and 16 bases lay in between. CDR3 sequence reads: CASSPVEGEHYGYTF. CDR3 coding DNA: TGTGCCAGCAGCCCAGTTGAAGGGGAGCACTATGGCTACACCTTC.

This clone was detected once. The genes are TRBV9 and TRBJ2-1; D tentatively fits TRBD1 or TRBD2 (5 bases each). V dropped 1 base and J dropped 7 bases, with 18 bases sitting between them. This CDR3 has 16 residues. Germline V CDR1 and CDR2: SGDLS, YYNGEE. The DNA for the CDR3 is TGTGCCAGCAGCGTAAGTCTCTCGGGGCGCGGGAATGAGCAGTTCTTC. Translation: CASSVSLSGRGNEQFF.